The 10 T cell receptor beta chains listed next were all sequenced from one sample in a study of T-cell memory formation after mild COVID-19. Via MiXCR, TCRdb re-called the 5' RACE reads, giving one row per CDR3 protein. The table lists about 90,000 distinct CDR3 sequences, less than 15% of them singletons. The sequenced material came from PBMCs or a T cell subset sorted from them (not recorded which). Receptors originate from an adult woman who had mild COVID-19 (a few samples of this study predate the infection). Cell type and time point are not known.

The chain combines TRBV7-9 with TRBJ2-7; no clear D gene. This CDR3 contains 13 residues. CDR1 and CDR2 (germline): SEHNR, FQNEAQ (reference sequence). Trimming cost V 2 bases and J 3 bases, with 8 bases left between them. CDR3 in amino acids: CASSLSRLYEQYF. The CDR3 nucleotides are TGTGCCAGCAGCTTATCACGTCTCTACGAGCAGTACTTC.

In its sample, this clonotype ranks as medium-sized (0.01 to 0.1%). The rearrangement uses TRBV6-5 and TRBJ2-7, with a weak D call TRBD2 (5 bases). CDR3 length: 15 residues. Germline values: CDR1 MNHEY, CDR2 SVGAGI. Trimming removed 0 bases at V and 0 bases at J, with 9 bases between. The CDR3 DNA sequence: TGTGCCAGCAGTTACTCGGCGGGTGCCTCCTACGAGCAGTACTTC. This sequence encodes CASSYSAGASYEQYF.

V is TRBV29-1 and J is TRBJ2-3; no clear D. The CDR3 has 12 residues. The germline V and J ends were trimmed by 3 bases and 1 base, with 5 bases remaining between them. Looked up from germline, CDR1 is SQVTM and CDR2 is ANQGSEA. The chain's CDR3 is CSVETRTDTQYF. CDR3 coding DNA: TGCAGCGTTGAGACTCGCACAGATACGCAGTATTTT.

There are a few counts of this clonotype. The chain links TRBV27 to TRBJ2-1; weak D call: TRBD1 (5 bases). Germline V gives CDR1 MNHEY, CDR2 SMNVEV (reference sequence). V gave up 2 bases and J gave up 0 bases, with 17 bases separating them. The CDR3 is made up of 18 amino acids. CDR3 in amino acids: CASSLTFWGTGSYNEQFF. The CDR3 region has the DNA TGTGCCAGCAGTTTAACTTTTTGGGGCACTGGCTCCTACAATGAGCAGTTCTTC.

This clonotype turned up a few times. This rearrangement joins TRBV7-3 to TRBJ2-3; 9 nucleotides match TRBD1. V dropped 4 bases and J dropped 4; count of bases not matched to a gene: 6. Germline CDR1 SGHTA, CDR2 FQGTGA. The CDR3 spans 15 residues. The CDR3 DNA follows: TGTGCCAGCAGCTCCCTCGGACAGGGGTCAGATACGCAGTATTTT. It is translated as CASSSLGQGSDTQYF.

This clonotype was observed a handful of times. V is TRBV12-3 or TRBV12-4 and J is TRBJ2-7; the match to TRBD1 covers 7 bases. With 7 bases clipped from V and 2 bases from J, the junction kept 5 bases outside the gene matches. The CDR3 runs 13 residues. CDR3 amino acids: CASTYRGTYEQYF. DNA for the CDR3: TGTGCCAGCACCTACAGGGGAACCTACGAGCAGTACTTC.

The table lists this clonotype with many counts. The CDR3 protein is CASSLEAGTTDTQYF. Here the CDR3 DNA reads TGCGCCAGCAGCTTGGAAGCGGGAACCACAGATACGCAGTATTTT. J is TRBJ2-3 and V is TRBV5-1; 7 bases map to TRBD2. V gave up 0 bases and J gave up 2 bases; unmatched junction bases: 3. The CDR3 spans 15 residues. Germline-derived CDR1 and CDR2 are SGHRS and YFSETQ.

The V call is TRBV4-1, the J call TRBJ1-1, with 10 positions matching TRBD1. The CDR3 has 17 residues. CDR1 is MGHRA, CDR2 YSYEKL, per germline. J gave up 5 bases and V 0 bases, and 9 bases lay outside the gene matches. The CDR3 coding sequence is TGCGCCAGCAGCCAAGATGGGACAGGGGTCCTGACGACTGAAGCTTTCTTT. Translating it yields CASSQDGTGVLTTEAFF.

This chain joins TRBV12-3 or TRBV12-4 and TRBJ2-7, with a possible D match to TRBD2 (6 bases). V was pared by 5 bases and J by 7 bases, with 15 bases between. The CDR3 has 13 amino acids. CDR3 bases: TGTGCCAGCAGTCCGGGGACTTCGGAAGAGCAGTACTTC. Protein sequence: CASSPGTSEEQYF.

This clonotype was picked up many times. The genes are TRBV25-1 and TRBJ1-1; D not certain. Germline V lookup: CDR1 MGHDK, CDR2 SYGVNS. V dropped 3 bases and J dropped 9 bases, with 11 bases sitting between them. This CDR3 comprises 12 residues. The CDR3 region has the DNA TGTGCCAGCAGTGATGCGGAACTTAAAGCTTTCTTT. Its translation is CASSDAELKAFF.